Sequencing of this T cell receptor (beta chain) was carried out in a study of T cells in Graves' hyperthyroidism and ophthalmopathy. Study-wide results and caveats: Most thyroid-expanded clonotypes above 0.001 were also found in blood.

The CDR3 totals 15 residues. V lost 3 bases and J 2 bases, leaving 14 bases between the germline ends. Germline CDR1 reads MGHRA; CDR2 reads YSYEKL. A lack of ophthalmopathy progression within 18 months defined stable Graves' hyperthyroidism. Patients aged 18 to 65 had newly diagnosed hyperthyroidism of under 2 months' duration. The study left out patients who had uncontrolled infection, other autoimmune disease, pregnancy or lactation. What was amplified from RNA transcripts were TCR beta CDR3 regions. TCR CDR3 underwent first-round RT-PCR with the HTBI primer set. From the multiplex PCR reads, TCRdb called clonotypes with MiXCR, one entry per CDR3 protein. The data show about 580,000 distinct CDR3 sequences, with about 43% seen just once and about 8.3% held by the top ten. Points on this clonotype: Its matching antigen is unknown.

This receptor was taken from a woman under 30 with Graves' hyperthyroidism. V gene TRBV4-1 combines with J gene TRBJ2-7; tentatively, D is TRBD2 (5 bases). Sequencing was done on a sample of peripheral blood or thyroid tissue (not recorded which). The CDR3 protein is CASSHSHGVAYEQYF. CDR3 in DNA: TGCGCCAGCAGCCATAGCCACGGGGTTGCCTACGAGCAGTACTTC.